This TCR beta chain was sequenced for a study of beta chain features in type 1 diabetes. This clone was observed a few times. Of the isolated RNA, all was reverse transcribed, and so the sequenced material was expressed TCRB transcripts. Some clones are missing from TCRdb's copy, which holds only in-frame ones; the method was immunoSEQ multiplex PCR. Among 120,000 to 150,000 clones listed, roughly a tenth were seen once. Via the markers CD45RO/CCR7/CD25/CD127/CD95/CD27, stem cell-like memory, regulatory, central memory and naive CD4+ cells were sorted. Purity (above 95%) was reached by all sorted populations. CDR3 size: 16 residues. Trimming left V 0 bases short and J 0 bases short, with 9 bases between. CDR1 and CDR2 from the germline V gene are MGHRA and YSYEKL.

The receptor's source is a man aged 18-30 years in good health. This chain links TRBV4-1 with TRBJ1-3; D remains ambiguous. Material for sequencing was naive CD4+ T cells from blood. The CDR3 DNA reads TGCGCCAGCAGCCAAGATCCCTATGGCTCTGGAAACACCATATATTTT. Protein sequence: CASSQDPYGSGNTIYF.